These T cell receptor beta chains were read from a single sample in a study of T cell changes during pregnancy in multiple sclerosis. Measured with immunoSEQ multiplex PCR; TCRdb has only the in-frame clones, and not every one. Among approximately 27,000 clones listed, about 88% were seen once. Here the sequenced sample was CD8+ T cells from peripheral blood mononuclear cells, taken before pregnancy. These receptor sequences come from a female donor with multiple sclerosis, enrolled in a pregnancy study. Each CDR3 is given with its conserved first and last residue. Each record gives: CDR3 length, clone size, D gene, J gene, V gene, CDR3 DNA, CDR3 protein. The D gene is left open where the match is weak. Some rows have no size entry. The others give once, few or many, or a class for an expanded clone.

13	-	-	TRBJ2-1	TRBV19	TGTGCCAGTACCCTGACAGTCTACAATGAGCAGTTCTTC	CASTLTVYNEQFF
15	-	TRBD1	TRBJ1-5	TRBV28	TGTGCCAGCAGGAAGACAGGGGGCAGCAATCAGCCCCAGCATTTT	CASRKTGGSNQPQHF
16	-	-	TRBJ1-2	TRBV5-1	TGCGCCAGCAGCTCCCGGTCGGGGTTGGCTAACTATGGCTACACCTTC	CASSSRSGLANYGYTF
17	-	TRBD1	TRBJ1-2	TRBV28	TGTGCCAGCGGCCTCCGCACGAAAGGGGGCCCGCACTATGGCTACACCTTC	CASGLRTKGGPHYGYTF
14	-	TRBD1	TRBJ1-3	TRBV10-3	TGTGCCATCAGTGCAGGGGGCTCTGGAAACACCATATATTTT	CAISAGGSGNTIYF
15	medium-sized	TRBD2	TRBJ2-7	TRBV19	TGTGCCAGTAGTATCGGACTAGCGAGCTCCTACGAGCAGTACTTC	CASSIGLASSYEQYF
17	once	TRBD1	TRBJ2-6	TRBV5-4	TGTGCCAGCAGCTCCCGGACAGGGTTGGCTGGGGCCAACGTCCTGACTTTC	CASSSRTGLAGANVLTF
14	-	-	TRBJ1-6	TRBV18	TGTGCCAGCTCACCCGACAGGTATAATTCACCCCTCCACTTT	CASSPDRYNSPLHF
13	-	-	TRBJ2-3	TRBV6-1	TGTGGACACGGGACTTCCACCACAGATACGCAGTATTTT	CGHGTSTTDTQYF
14	-	-	TRBJ1-5	TRBV30	TGTGCCTGGAGTGTAGGGGGGGCAAGTCAGCCCCAGCATTTT	CAWSVGGASQPQHF
15	-	-	TRBJ1-1	TRBV6-5	TGTGCCAGCAGTTACTCGGGTGAAGGGGCGGCTGAAGCTTTCTTT	CASSYSGEGAAEAFF
16	-	TRBD1	TRBJ2-7	TRBV19	TGTGCCAGTAGCCAAACCTTGGGACAGGGGGCCCACGAGCAGTACTTC	CASSQTLGQGAHEQYF
15	-	-	TRBJ1-6	TRBV13	TGTGCCAGCAGCTTAGTGCCGGGATGGAATTCACCCCTCCACTTT	CASSLVPGWNSPLHF
11	-	-	TRBJ2-1	TRBV6-5	TGTGCCAGCGGCCTTCTTAATGAGCAGTTCTTC	CASGLLNEQFF
16	-	-	TRBJ1-1	TRBV9	TGTGCCAGCAGCGTAGGCCGGGAATCCATGAACACTGAAGCTTTCTTT	CASSVGRESMNTEAFF
11	-	-	TRBJ1-2	TRBV2	TGTGCCAGCAGAGAGAACTATGGCTACACCTTC	CASRENYGYTF
15	once	TRBD1	TRBJ1-5	TRBV5-4	TGTGCCAGCAGCGCCGGACAGGGGACTAATCAGCCCCAGCATTTT	CASSAGQGTNQPQHF
15	-	-	TRBJ1-2	TRBV4-3	TGCGCCAGCAGCCAAGATGGGGGGTCCATCTATGGCTACACCTTC	CASSQDGGSIYGYTF
13	-	-	TRBJ1-3	TRBV27	TGTGCCACCGGACAGAACTCTGGAAACACCATATATTTT	CATGQNSGNTIYF
13	-	-	TRBJ2-7	TRBV7-6	TGTGCCAGCGTCGGACCGGGGTCCTACGAGCAGTACTTC	CASVGPGSYEQYF
15	-	TRBD2	TRBJ2-3	TRBV6-4	TGTGCCAGCAGCGAGGGACTAGCGGACACAGATACGCAGTATTTT	CASSEGLADTDTQYF
14	-	-	TRBJ2-7	TRBV10-1	TGCGCCAGCAGTGAGTCGGCGGGCCCCTACGAGCAGTACTTC	CASSESAGPYEQYF